This T cell receptor (beta chain) was profiled in a study of regulatory T cells in long-lasting Graves disease. Overall study results and limits: Researchers reported studying only peripheral blood, not thyroid tissue. Reduced TCR diversity was observed in persistent Graves' patients versus newly diagnosed patients.

Germline CDR1 and CDR2: LGHDT and YNNKEL (reference sequence). The CDR3 covers 16 residues. The germline V and J ends were trimmed by 1 base and 3 bases, with 16 bases remaining between them. Time point reported: persistent/refractory GD, antithyroid drugs over 5 years with positive TRAb. The TCR library was prepared using RNA isolated from PBMCs. In regard to this clonotype: The target antigen is unknown.

The authors built TCR beta libraries using iRepertoire HTBI primers and Arm-PCR of CDR3 regions. TCRdb reprocessed the multiplex PCR reads with MiXCR, giving one entry per CDR3 protein. The table has 430,000 or so distinct CDR3 sequences, roughly 21% seen once. The chain is built from TRBV3-1 and TRBJ2-7; no clear D gene. The TCR originated in a female donor with Graves disease. The sample consisted of peripheral blood mononuclear cells (PBMCs), taken when the disease was refractory, from a patient treated with antithyroid drugs. The CDR3 nucleotides read TGTGCCAGCAGCCAAGTGTCGAGACTCGAAAGCTACGAGCAGTACTTC. This gives the protein CASSQVSRLESYEQYF.